These 29 T cell receptor beta chains were sequenced from one sample in a study of early T cells in non-severe SARS-CoV-2 infection. MiXCR was run by TCRdb on the 5' RACE reads, yielding one entry per CDR3 protein. This table has roughly 56,000 distinct CDR3 sequences, roughly 13% appearing once. Specimen: whole blood. These TCRs come from an adult who was a healthcare worker with PCR-confirmed SARS-CoV-2 infection or an uninfected control (not recorded which).

This clonotype was picked up a small number of times. The chain uses TRBV6-5 and TRBJ1-4; tentative D call: TRBD1 (5 bases). The CDR3 consists of 14 residues. V lost 6 bases and J lost 6, with 14 bases in between. Germline assignment: CDR1 MNHEY and CDR2 SVGAGI. The CDR3 here is CASRPGRTYEKLFF. CDR3 nucleotide sequence: TGTGCCAGCAGGCCGGGGCGTACGTATGAAAAACTGTTTTTT.

This clonotype was counted ten times or more. The chain recombines TRBV25-1 with TRBJ1-6; 7 bases are shared with TRBD1. The germline V gene has CDR1 MGHDK and CDR2 SYGVNS. V lost 7 bases to trimming and J lost 7 bases; unmatched junction nucleotides: 7. CDR3 length: 14 amino acids. CDR3 DNA sequence: TGTGCCAGCACGAACAGACAGGGAAATTCACCCCTCCACTTT. This encodes CASTNRQGNSPLHF.

Details on this clonotype: An end of the junction does not agree with germline; a read error may underlie this. This chain links TRBV4-1 with TRBJ1-2; no clear D. Germline assignment: CDR1 MGHRA and CDR2 YSYEKL. This CDR3 comprises 13 residues. Here the CDR3 DNA reads TGCGCCAGCAGCCAATGGGGTAACTACGGCTACACCTTC. It translates to CASSQWGNYGYTF.

This clonotype has a count of ten or more. The chain recombines TRBV28 with TRBJ2-7, with 9 positions matching TRBD1. This CDR3 region has 15 residues. Trimming at V came to 5 bases and at J to 1 base, leaving 6 bases not matched to a gene. Germline V gene lookup returns CDR1 MDHEN and CDR2 SYDVKM. The CDR3 DNA is TGTGCCAGCAGTACTTCCGGGACAGGGTCCTACGAGCAGTACTTC. Translating it yields CASSTSGTGSYEQYF.

This clonotype was observed a handful of times. This chain links TRBV9 with TRBJ2-3, with a possible D match to TRBD2 (5 bases). Germline lookup yields CDR1 SGDLS and CDR2 YYNGEE. The CDR3 sequence is 16 residues long. V gave up 0 bases and J gave up 4 bases, with 15 bases separating them. The CDR3 sequence: CASSVEASSKADTQYF. The CDR3 DNA reads as TGTGCCAGCAGCGTAGAGGCTAGCTCCAAAGCAGATACGCAGTATTTT.

The table lists this clonotype with many counts. The chain is built from TRBV2 and TRBJ2-1; the match to TRBD2 covers 8 bases. The CDR3 loop spans 15 amino acids. Germline-derived CDR1 and CDR2 are SNHLY and FYNNEI. V lost 5 bases, J lost 3 bases, and 6 bases stayed unmatched. The CDR3 spells CASSRAGDFYNEQFF. In DNA, the CDR3 is TGTGCCAGCAGTCGAGCGGGGGATTTCTACAATGAGCAGTTCTTC.

In its sample, this clonotype was seen a few times. The chain combines TRBV28 with TRBJ1-6; 7 nucleotides align to TRBD1. Germline-derived CDR1 and CDR2 are MDHEN and SYDVKM. The CDR3 is made up of 14 amino acids. Trimming took 2 bases from V and 9 from J; bases not matched to a gene: 4. The CDR3 loop is CASSLEGARSPLHF. CDR3 DNA sequence: TGTGCCAGCAGTTTAGAGGGGGCACGTTCACCCCTCCACTTT.

This chain links TRBV28 with TRBJ1-2; a possible D gene is TRBD1 (5 bases). This CDR3 has 15 residues. Trimming removed 9 bases from V and 3 bases from J, with 20 bases in between. The germline gives CDR1 MDHEN, CDR2 SYDVKM. The CDR3 is CASALAGLRDYGYTF. CDR3 nucleotides: TGTGCCAGTGCCCTAGCGGGACTGCGCGACTATGGCTACACCTTC.

J is TRBJ1-1 and V is TRBV6-2 or TRBV6-3; maybe TRBD1 (5 bases). V was clipped by 7 bases and J by 8 bases, with 17 bases between them. The V gene's germline CDR1 is MNHEY and CDR2 SVGEGT. There are 13 residues in the CDR3. CDR3 amino acids: CASTLGLRGEAFF. Here the CDR3 DNA reads TGTGCCAGCACCCTGGGCCTTAGGGGAGAAGCTTTCTTT.

This clonotype came up many times. As DNA, the CDR3 is TGTGCCAGCAGCTTAGTTACTAGCGGGAGGGGTAATGAGCAGTTCTTC. Protein: CASSLVTSGRGNEQFF. The gene calls are TRBV11-2 and TRBJ2-1; 13 nucleotides align to TRBD2. The V and J ends lost 1 base and 7 bases, in that order; junction bases with no gene match: 4. Germline CDR1 is SGHAT and CDR2 is FQNNGV. CDR3 length equals 16 residues. The entire variable domain, with the rest obtained from reference TRBV11-2 and TRBJ2-1, is as follows: EAGVAQSPRYKIIEKRQSVAFWCNPISGHATLYWYQQILGQGPKLLIQFQNNGVVDDSQLPKDRFSAERLKGVDSTLKIQPAKLEDSAVYLCASSLVTSGRGNEQFFGPGTRLTVL.

The genes are TRBV21-1 and TRBJ2-5. TRBV21-1 is labeled a pseudogene. This CDR3 region has 14 residues. CDR3 DNA sequence: TGTGCCAGCAGCAATCGGGGTGGGGAAGAGACCCAGTACTTC. It codes for CASSNRGGEETQYF.

This clonotype was detected once. Being one base from a much bigger clone, this may be a read error. V and J are TRBV2 and TRBJ1-4; TRBD1 matches at 7 bases. Germline V lookup: CDR1 SNHLY, CDR2 FYNNEI. The CDR3 has 13 amino acids. Written as DNA, the CDR3 is TGTGTCAGCAGGGAGGGGACAGATGCTGTGCTGTTTTTT. Encoded protein: CVSREGTDAVLFF.

The V call is TRBV25-1, the J call TRBJ1-6; D is unresolved. V shed 2 bases and J shed 10 bases, with 6 bases lying between them. The CDR3 runs to 12 residues. Germline values: CDR1 MGHDK, CDR2 SYGVNS. DNA of the CDR3: TGTGCCAGCAGTGAAGGCGTCTCACCCCTCCACTTT. It is translated as CASSEGVSPLHF.

In DNA form, the CDR3 reads TGCAGTGCTAGAGGGGAAAGGGTCTTCTCTGGGGCCAACGTCCTGACTTTC. Encoded protein: CSARGERVFSGANVLTF. The J gene is TRBJ2-6, the V gene TRBV20-1; no reliable D call. V was cut by 1 base and J by 0 bases, with 13 bases left in between. The CDR3 is made up of 17 amino acids. CDR1 and CDR2 from the germline V gene are DFQATT and SNEGSKA (reference sequence).

The chain couples TRBV29-1 to TRBJ1-1; D is ambiguous. Germline loops: CDR1 SQVTM, CDR2 ANQGSEA. The CDR3 loop spans 14 amino acids. V lost 7 bases to trimming and J lost 1 base, with 16 bases between them. This CDR3 reads CSGSDLSRNTEAFF. CDR3 in DNA: TGCAGCGGCTCGGACCTCTCCCGGAACACTGAAGCTTTCTTT.

This clonotype was found many times. The chain combines TRBV5-1 with TRBJ1-6, with TRBD1 matching 9 bases. In germline, CDR1 is SGHRS, CDR2 YFSETQ. Trimming took 3 bases from V and 6 from J; bases not matched to a gene: 1. The CDR3 sequence is 14 residues long. CDR3 coding DNA: TGCGCCAGCAGCTGGACAGGGGTTAATTCACCCCTCCACTTT. Translating it yields CASSWTGVNSPLHF.

CDR3 residues: CASRGLAGNEQFF. CDR3 DNA: TGTGCCAGTAGGGGACTAGCGGGCAATGAGCAGTTCTTC. V and J are TRBV19 and TRBJ2-1; 12 bases map to TRBD2. Trimming at V came to 6 bases and at J to 6 bases, leaving 0 bases not matched to a gene. This CDR3 has 13 residues. Looked up from germline, CDR1 is LNHDA and CDR2 is SQIVND (reference sequence).

At least ten counts were recorded for this clonotype. The rearrangement joins TRBV2 to TRBJ2-1; 8 bases are shared with TRBD2. V lost 4 bases and J lost 5; bases outside the gene matches: 10. CDR3 length equals 16 residues. Germline values: CDR1 SNHLY, CDR2 FYNNEI. CDR3 coding DNA: TGTGCCAGCAGTGCGGCGGGGGGCCCTTACGACAATGAGCAGTTCTTC. Amino acid sequence: CASSAAGGPYDNEQFF.

This clonotype was detected ten times or more. This chain connects TRBV6-6 to TRBJ2-5; D remains ambiguous. Per germline, CDR1 MNHNY and CDR2 SVGAGI (reference sequence). The CDR3 has 10 amino acids. V was cut by 4 bases and J by 4 bases, with 1 base left in between. CDR3 residues: CASSSETQYF. DNA of the CDR3: TGTGCCAGCAGTTCAGAGACCCAGTACTTC.

Written as DNA, the CDR3 is TGTGCCAGCAGTGTAATGTGGAATGAGCAGTTCTTC. This gives the protein CASSVMWNEQFF. The chain carries TRBV25-1 and TRBJ2-1; D gene unclear. CDR3 length: 12 amino acids. The V gene lost 4 bases and the J gene lost 7 bases, with 8 bases spanning the gap. The germline V gene has CDR1 MGHDK and CDR2 SYGVNS. Based on the CDR3 plus reference TRBV25-1 and TRBJ2-1, the full variable domain is EADIYQTPRYLVIGTGKKITLECSQTMGHDKMYWYQQDPGMELHLIHYSYGVNSTEKGDLSSESTVSRIRTEHFPLTLESARPSHTSQYLCASSVMWNEQFFGPGTRLTVL.

At least ten counts were recorded for this clonotype. This sequence joins TRBV20-1 and TRBJ1-5, with D hard to call. In germline, CDR1 is DFQATT, CDR2 SNEGSKA (reference sequence). With 3 bases removed from V and 5 bases from J, the gap between germline ends came to 14 bases. The CDR3 loop spans 14 amino acids. CDR3 region: CSASFGGRDQPQHF. CDR3 sequence (DNA): TGCAGTGCTAGTTTTGGTGGAAGGGATCAGCCCCAGCATTTT.

This rearrangement joins TRBV11-1 to TRBJ1-1; D not resolved. Germline values: CDR1 SGHAT, CDR2 FQDESV (reference sequence). Trimming shortened V by 2 bases and J by 6 bases, and 13 bases separated the two germline ends. There are 14 residues in the CDR3. CDR3 region: CASSLYIEDSEAFF. In nucleotides, the CDR3 is TGTGCCAGCAGCTTATACATTGAAGATTCTGAAGCTTTCTTT.

CDR3 in amino acids: CASSYSASPLNEQFF. The CDR3 region has the DNA TGTGCCAGCAGTTACTCGGCTAGCCCCCTGAATGAGCAGTTCTTC. The chain couples TRBV6-2 or TRBV6-3 to TRBJ2-1, with a possible D match to TRBD2 (5 bases). The V and J ends lost 0 bases and 7 bases respectively, with 13 bases between them. The CDR3 length is 15 residues. Germline V lookup: CDR1 MNHEY, CDR2 SVGEGT.

This clonotype has ten or more counts. The chain carries TRBV7-8 and TRBJ2-1, with no clear D. With 4 bases removed from V and 4 bases from J, the gap between germline ends came to 17 bases. The CDR3 loop spans 16 amino acids. The germline gives CDR1 SGHVS, CDR2 FQNEAQ. The CDR3 sequence is CASSSDGDEGYNEQFF. Written as DNA, the CDR3 is TGTGCCAGCAGCTCCGACGGCGACGAAGGGTACAATGAGCAGTTCTTC.

This chain links TRBV5-1 with TRBJ1-2, with 9 nucleotides matching TRBD1. Per the germline V gene, CDR1 is SGHRS and CDR2 is YFSETQ. The V and J ends lost 3 bases and 1 base, in that order; junction bases with no gene match: 10. This CDR3 is built from 17 residues. Here the CDR3 reads CASSSDLGQGLNYGYTF. The CDR3 region has the DNA TGCGCCAGCAGCTCGGATTTGGGACAGGGCCTTAACTATGGCTACACCTTC. Drawing the rest from reference TRBV5-1 and TRBJ1-2, the complete variable domain is KAGVTQTPRYLIKTRGQQVTLSCSPISGHRSVSWYQQTPGQGLQFLFEYFSETQRNKGNFPGRFSGRQFSNSRSEMNVSTLELGDSALYLCASSSDLGQGLNYGYTFGSGTRLTVV.

The rearrangement joins TRBV4-3 to TRBJ2-2; D gene uncertain. Trimming pared 0 bases from V and 0 bases from J, leaving 5 bases between. The CDR3 contains 15 residues. Germline lookup yields CDR1 LGHNA and CDR2 YSLEER. The CDR3 DNA is TGCGCCAGCAGCCAAGATCCATCGAACACCGGGGAGCTGTTTTTT. This gives the protein CASSQDPSNTGELFF.

A word on this clonotype: A read error is possible here, since a much larger clone lies one base away. J is TRBJ2-2 and V is TRBV9; TRBD2 matches 7 bases. This CDR3 is built from 15 residues. V gave up 0 bases and J gave up 9 bases; unmatched junction bases: 8. The germline V gene has CDR1 SGDLS and CDR2 YYNGEE. The CDR3 is CASSVGGRKTRELFF. The CDR3 DNA is TGTGCCAGCAGCGTAGGCGGGAGAAAGACCAGGGAGCTGTTTTTT.

This chain joins TRBV9 and TRBJ1-6; the match to TRBD1 covers 9 bases. In germline, CDR1 is SGDLS, CDR2 YYNGEE. Unmatched junction bases numbered 6, after V lost 3 bases and J lost 11 bases. The CDR3 has 14 residues. For the CDR3, the DNA is TGTGCCAGCAGCGCGTGGACAGGGGAGCCACCCCTCCACTTT. Translating it yields CASSAWTGEPPLHF.

This clonotype was detected only a few times. The rearrangement joins TRBV5-1 to TRBJ1-2; a possible D gene is TRBD1 (5 bases). Germline loops: CDR1 SGHRS, CDR2 YFSETQ. Between the trimmed V and J ends, which lost 4 bases and 5 bases, there was a span of 15 bases. CDR3 length: 14 residues. DNA of the CDR3: TGCGCCAGCAGCCCCTGGGGCCCTGGGTATGGCTACACCTTC. Translated: CASSPWGPGYGYTF.